Listed below are T cell receptor beta chains from one sample, sequenced in a study of cytomegalovirus exposure and HLA in healthy donors. The repertoire was sequenced with immunoSEQ multiplex PCR; TCRdb's copy has only in-frame clones and lacks some. Here the sample spans over 150,000 clones, approximately 80% being singletons. Sample: PBMCs. Source of these receptors: a man aged 50 to 60 in good health and CMV-seropositive. Each CDR3 is given with its conserved first and last residue.

TRBV5-6,TRBJ2-1,CASSRRGPGVEQFF
TRBV21-1,TRBJ2-2,CASSNSALGLAGRSITNTGELFF
TRBV18,TRBJ1-4,CASSPVATNEKLFF
TRBV18,TRBJ1-1,CASSPRPEGIEAFF
TRBV7-2,TRBJ2-1,CASSLAGIYNEQFF
TRBV6-5,TRBJ1-1,CASSYSPGLDTEAFF
TRBV11-1,TRBJ2-7,CASSLSAVAGAYEQYF
TRBV7-2,TRBJ2-5,CASSLWGGAETQYF
TRBV20-1,TRBJ1-2,CSAANYGYTF
TRBV7-2,TRBJ1-1,CASSPTVGSNTEAFF
TRBV7-2,TRBJ2-3,CASSLRGSDTDTQYF
TRBV11-2,TRBJ2-1,CASSLYSSYNEQFF
TRBV6-6,TRBJ2-7,CASSYASRDNSYEQYF
TRBV7-9,TRBJ2-2,CASSLVWTSGPGELFF
TRBV5-6,TRBJ1-3,CASSLGPGWGNTIYF
TRBV19,TRBJ1-1,CASSRTGENTEAFF
TRBV28,TRBJ2-3,CASSLPGETDTQYF
TRBV20-1,TRBJ1-1,CSARGSTEAFF
TRBV19,TRBJ1-2,CASSSEDREFYGYTF
TRBV6-5,TRBJ2-7,CASSYGQGAYEQYF
TRBV5-6,TRBJ2-5,CASSLVTSGNQETQYF
TRBV5-1,TRBJ2-3,CASSRSQGATDTQYF
TRBV27,TRBJ2-3,CASSSPHYGDTQYF
TRBV10-3,TRBJ2-1,CAIRSDRGENNEQFF
TRBV27,TRBJ1-1,CASSFSERRAEAFF
TRBV7-2,TRBJ2-3,CASSRGVGTDTQYF
TRBV5-1,TRBJ1-4,CASSGQGQESEKLFF
TRBV5-1,TRBJ1-1,CASSSGARGWDTEAFF
TRBV6-5,TRBJ2-7,CASSFSGTGGTYEQYF
TRBV6-5,TRBJ1-2,CASSNTRDRASGYTF
TRBV14,TRBJ1-2,CASRPTGGGYGYTF
TRBV19,TRBJ1-2,CVSTMTGPEGYTF
TRBV7-9,TRBJ1-6,CASSPPGQGMALHF
TRBV11-2,TRBJ2-3,CASSFEYRSDTQYF
TRBV29-1,TRBJ2-5,CSVVEVGETQYF
TRBV6-1,TRBJ2-7,CASSEISGGTYEQYF
TRBV29-1,TRBJ1-4,CSVESRDSNEKLFF
TRBV27,TRBJ2-2,CASSSLRGGELFF
TRBV7-2,TRBJ2-7,CASSSLAGGYEQYF
TRBV7-8,TRBJ1-1,CASLRDRGTLDTEAFF
TRBV7-9,TRBJ2-5,CASSSSVVAGAFETQYF
TRBV10-3,TRBJ2-6,CAMSGVSGANVLTF
TRBV18,TRBJ2-2,CASSPTRDSTGELFF
TRBV4-3,TRBJ2-7,CASSPPWPRNDYEQYF
TRBV28,TRBJ1-5,CASSSTGPNQHF
TRBV7-3,TRBJ1-2,CASSLSPGQGVDYGYTF
TRBV19,TRBJ1-6,CASSSRGDTTSSYNSPLHF
TRBV29-1,TRBJ2-2,CSVGTSRTGELFF
TRBV6-6,TRBJ2-1,CASSFDSYLNEQFF
TRBV11-2,TRBJ2-3,CASSYVAGTGGTDTQYF
TRBV18,TRBJ1-6,CASSPGQGNNSPLHF
TRBV30,TRBJ2-3,CAGLLVSDTQYF
TRBV7-2,TRBJ2-1,CASSPGTSGRLRQFF
TRBV30,TRBJ2-1,CAWDRGRYNEQFF
TRBV28,TRBJ1-2,CASIEYRGRGYTF
TRBV4-1,TRBJ2-7,CASSPAGQGTYEQYF
TRBV6-6,TRBJ2-3,CASTTGSNTDTQYF